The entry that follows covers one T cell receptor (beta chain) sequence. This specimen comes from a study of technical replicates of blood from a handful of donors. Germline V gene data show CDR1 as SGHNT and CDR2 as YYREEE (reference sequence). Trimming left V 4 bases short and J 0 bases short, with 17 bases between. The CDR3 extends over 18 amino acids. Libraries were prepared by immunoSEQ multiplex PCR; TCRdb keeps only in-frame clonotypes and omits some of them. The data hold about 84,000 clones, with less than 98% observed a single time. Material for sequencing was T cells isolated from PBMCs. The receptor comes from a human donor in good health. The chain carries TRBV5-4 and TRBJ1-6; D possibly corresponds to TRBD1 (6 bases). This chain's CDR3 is CASSLFRDNYSYNSPLHF. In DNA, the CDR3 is TGTGCCAGCAGCCTCTTCCGGGACAACTACTCCTATAATTCACCCCTCCACTTT.